Detailed here is one T cell receptor beta chain. The antigen is unknown. The data derive from a study of a mutant IDH1 vaccine in newly diagnosed glioma. Whole-study context: The treated population exhibited a male proportion of around 62%, a female proportion of about 40%, and a mean age of approximately 42 years.

The time point denotes: week 5, during vaccination. Each dose of the vaccine consisted of 300 ug of mutant IDH1 20-mer peptide, with topical imiquimod. This CDR3 has 11 residues. With 3 bases removed from V and 6 bases from J, the gap between germline ends came to 3 bases. Germline V gene data show CDR1 as SGHVS and CDR2 as FNYEAQ. TCRdb keeps only in-frame clones here, not all; method: immunoSEQ multiplex PCR. The sample consists of tens of thousands of clones, roughly 76% of them appearing once. The specimen was PBMCs, collected from a glioma patient whose treatment included an IDH1 peptide vaccine. V is TRBV7-6 and J is TRBJ2-1, with D hard to call. This receptor was identified in a man aged 45-60 years with glioma. In DNA, the CDR3 is TGTGCCAGCAGCTTGGGCAATGAGCAGTTCTTC. Amino acid sequence: CASSLGNEQFF. Full variable domain (remainder filled in from reference TRBV7-6 and TRBJ2-1): GAGVSQSPRYKVTKRGQDVALRCDPISGHVSLYWYRQALGQGPEFLTYFNYEAQQDKSGLPNDRFSAERPEGSISTLTIQRTEQRDSAMYRCASSLGNEQFFGPGTRLTVL.